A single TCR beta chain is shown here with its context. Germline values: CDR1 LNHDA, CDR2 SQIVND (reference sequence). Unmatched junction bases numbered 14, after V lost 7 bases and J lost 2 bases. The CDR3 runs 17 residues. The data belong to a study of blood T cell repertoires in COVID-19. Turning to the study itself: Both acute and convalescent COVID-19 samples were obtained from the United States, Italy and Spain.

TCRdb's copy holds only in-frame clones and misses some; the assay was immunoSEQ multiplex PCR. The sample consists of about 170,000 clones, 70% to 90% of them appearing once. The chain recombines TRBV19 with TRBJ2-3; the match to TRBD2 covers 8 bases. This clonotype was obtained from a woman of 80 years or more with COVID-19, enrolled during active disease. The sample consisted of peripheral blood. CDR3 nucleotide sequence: TGTGCCAGTATCCATAAGGGCCCTAGCGGGTTCACAGATACGCAGTATTTT. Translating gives CASIHKGPSGFTDTQYF.